This TCR beta chain was sequenced in a study of T cell responses to AZD1222 COVID-19 vaccine. General study results and limits: Possibly, clonal diversity was underestimated; donors were largely white British and included more females.

Germline-derived CDR1 and CDR2 are SGDLS and YYNGEE. The CDR3 is 15 residues long. V dropped 0 bases and J dropped 3 bases, with 10 bases sitting between them. About this clone itself: Its antigen is undetermined.

Assay used: immunoSEQ multiplex PCR; TCRdb lists only in-frame clones, some missing. The sample contains about 140,000 clones, roughly nine tenths of which appear only once. The chain carries TRBV9 and TRBJ1-3; a weak D match, TRBD1 (5 bases). The sequencing here drew on peripheral blood, taken on day 0 of AZD1222 vaccination. The clonotype comes from an adult in good health. The DNA of the CDR3 is TGTGCCAGCAGCGTAGAGGGGAGAAGTGGAAACACCATATATTTT. Translating gives CASSVEGRSGNTIYF.